This T cell receptor beta chain comes out of a study of blood T cell repertoires in COVID-19. About the study: The cDNA or gDNA used as material had been derived from T cells, B-cell-depleted T cells, or PBMCs.

Germline V lookup: CDR1 KGHSH, CDR2 LQKENI. V was shortened by 3 bases and J by 0 bases, with 5 bases between the two germline ends. The CDR3 totals 13 residues. In this sample, this clone turned up once. Different DNA sequences within this sample yield the same CDR3. In the source study's methods: Quantification of nucleated cells was approximated via reference gene primer amplification. This table comes from immunoSEQ multiplex PCR, and its TCRdb copy is limited to in-frame clones, with some not included. V, J and clone size reflect that table, while D and trimming were determined from the DNA. The sample lists a few hundred thousand clones, roughly 84% seen once, with around 3% in the top ten.

Sequencing was carried out using PBMCs or T cells enriched from blood (not recorded which). The V call is TRBV18, the J call TRBJ1-1; D is ambiguous. The clonotype originates from a woman between 25 and 40 years old who had recovered from COVID-19. CDR3 DNA: TGTGCCAGCTCACCTTCCATGAACACTGAAGCTTTCTTT. Its translation: CASSPSMNTEAFF.